Listed here are 26 T cell receptor beta chains from one sample, sequenced in a study of blood T cell repertoires in COVID-19 (dated by TCRdb to about 2020). Libraries were built with the immunoSEQ multiplex PCR assay. TCRdb provides this immuneACCESS table in a form limited to in-frame rearrangements. Some clones are lacking; in checked studies, under half of them reflect an unresolved V gene, and why the rest are absent is not known. The sample table holds tens of thousands of clones, of which approximately 80% were seen once. 12% of the sample lies in the top ten. The sample consisted of peripheral blood. These receptor sequences come from a man of 80 years or more with acute or convalescent COVID-19.

This clone showed up just a few times. Written as DNA, the CDR3 is TGTGCCAGCAGCTTACAGGGGCTGCTACAAGAGACCCAGTACTTC. Translation: CASSLQGLLQETQYF. The V call is TRBV7-9, the J call TRBJ2-5; D perhaps matches TRBD1 (6 bases). Trimming took off 2 bases at V and 2 bases at J, with 12 bases between the two ends. Germline CDR1 and CDR2: SEHNR and FQNEAQ (reference sequence). The CDR3 sequence is 15 residues long.

The chain has TRBV7-9 and TRBJ1-2, with 7 bases aligning to TRBD1. The CDR3 extends over 16 amino acids. V was clipped by 4 bases and J by 2 bases; unmatched bases: 10. Per germline, CDR1 SEHNR and CDR2 FQNEAQ (reference sequence). The CDR3 here is CASSSSRTGRNYGYTF. The CDR3 region has the DNA TGTGCCAGCAGCTCAAGCCGGACAGGTAGAAACTATGGCTACACCTTC.

This chain links TRBV5-1 with TRBJ1-3; no definite D call. CDR1 is SGHRS, CDR2 YFSETQ, per germline. The CDR3 totals 14 residues. With 5 bases removed from V and 0 bases from J, the gap between germline ends came to 9 bases. Here the CDR3 DNA reads TGCGCCAGCAGGGAGGAGAGCTCTGGAAACACCATATATTTT. Translating it yields CASREESSGNTIYF.

This chain links TRBV13 with TRBJ1-4; D may be TRBD1 (6 bases). V was shortened by 0 bases and J by 0 bases, with 8 bases between the two germline ends. Germline V lookup: CDR1 PRHDT, CDR2 FYEKMQ (reference sequence). The CDR3 is 16 residues long. CDR3 region: CASSLGTGATNEKLFF. The CDR3 DNA follows: TGTGCCAGCAGCTTAGGGACAGGAGCAACTAATGAAAAACTGTTTTTT.

The J gene is TRBJ1-1, the V gene TRBV18; D might be TRBD1 (6 bases). CDR1 is KGHSH and CDR2 is LQKENI in the germline V gene. This CDR3 spans 14 amino acids. V was trimmed by 4 bases and J by 3 bases, leaving 12 bases between them. CDR3 loop: CASSLTGPHTEAFF. The DNA for the CDR3 is TGTGCCAGCTCACTGACAGGTCCCCACACTGAAGCTTTCTTT.

The table lists this clone with a few counts. The V call is TRBV18, the J call TRBJ1-1, with TRBD1 identical over 11 bases. This CDR3 has 14 residues. The germline gives CDR1 KGHSH, CDR2 LQKENI. The V gene end was trimmed by 1 base and the J gene end by 8 bases; junction bases not matched to a gene: 3. The CDR3 bases are TGTGCCAGCTCACCACGGGACAGGGGGACCGAAGCTTTCTTT. This translates into CASSPRDRGTEAFF.

J is TRBJ2-2 and V is TRBV6-5; D is possibly TRBD2 (6 bases). From germline, CDR1 is MNHEY and CDR2 SVGAGI. The CDR3 length is 15 residues. V lost 0 bases and J lost 6, with 11 bases in between. CDR3 nucleotides: TGTGCCAGCAGTTACTCCCGGACTACCCCCGGGGAGCTGTTTTTT. This codes for CASSYSRTTPGELFF.

This sequence joins TRBV3-1 (or the pseudogene TRBV3-2) and TRBJ2-3, with 7 bases matching TRBD1. V shed 0 bases and J 2 bases; nucleotides not matched to a gene: 5. CDR1 is LGHDT, CDR2 YNNKEL, per germline (reference sequence). The CDR3 is 16 amino acids. CDR3 nucleotide sequence: TGTGCCAGCAGCCAAGATCTGGGACAGAACACAGATACGCAGTATTTT. This translates into CASSQDLGQNTDTQYF.

The chain employs TRBV30 and TRBJ1-1, with D uncertain. V lost 4 bases and J 0 bases, leaving 9 bases between the germline ends. The CDR3 has 13 residues. Germline loops: CDR1 GTSNPN, CDR2 SVGIG (reference sequence). The CDR3 bases are TGTGCCTGGACAGGAGGGATGAACACTGAAGCTTTCTTT. Translating it yields CAWTGGMNTEAFF. The full variable domain, in which reference TRBV30 and TRBJ1-1 provide the parts outside the CDR3, is SQTIHQWPATLVQPVGSPLSLECTVEGTSNPNLYWYRQAAGRGLQLLFYSVGIGQISSEVPQNLSASRPQDRQFILSSKKLLLSDSGFYLCAWTGGMNTEAFFGQGTRLTVV.

The chain has TRBV9 and TRBJ2-6; no definite D call. There are 14 residues in the CDR3. Trimming removed 4 bases from V and 0 bases from J, with 5 bases in between. Germline CDR1 and CDR2: SGDLS and YYNGEE. The CDR3 DNA reads as TGTGCCAGCAGCCTAATCTCTGGGGCCAACGTCCTGACTTTC. As protein: CASSLISGANVLTF.

V is TRBV7-3 and J is TRBJ2-2; 7 nucleotides match TRBD1. The CDR3 has 14 residues. The germline CDR1 and CDR2 sequences are SGHTA and FQGTGA. With 5 bases clipped from V and 3 bases from J, the junction kept 3 bases outside the gene matches. The DNA of the CDR3 is TGTGCCAGCAGCCTTGGACAGGACACCGGGGAGCTGTTTTTT. It translates to CASSLGQDTGELFF.

The chain links TRBV4-1 to TRBJ2-5; possibly TRBD2 for D (6 bases). Germline-derived CDR1 and CDR2 are MGHRA and YSYEKL. V was trimmed by 1 base and J by 2 bases, leaving 14 bases between them. This CDR3 is built from 16 residues. CDR3 DNA: TGCGCCAGCAGCCAAGCTATCGGGGGTGGTCAAGAGACCCAGTACTTC. The encoded protein is CASSQAIGGGQETQYF.

The gene calls are TRBV9 and TRBJ2-5; TRBD1 matches at 9 bases. The CDR3 has 16 residues. With 5 bases clipped from V and 4 bases from J, the junction kept 12 bases outside the gene matches. CDR1 and CDR2 from the germline V gene are SGDLS and YYNGEE. The CDR3 sequence is CASSTSGTGIRETQYF. The CDR3 DNA follows: TGTGCCAGCAGTACTTCCGGGACAGGGATTAGAGAGACCCAGTACTTC.

The chain is built from TRBV6-5 and TRBJ1-1; TRBD1 aligns across 7 bases. V shed 4 bases, J shed 1 base, and the junction held 3 bases outside the gene matches. In germline, CDR1 is MNHEY, CDR2 SVGAGI. This CDR3 is built from 14 residues. The CDR3 DNA sequence: TGTGCCAGCAGTTCCAACAGGGGGAACACTGAAGCTTTCTTT. Residues: CASSSNRGNTEAFF.

The chain carries TRBV14 and TRBJ2-6, with a weak D call TRBD2 (6 bases). V lost 1 base and J 0 bases, leaving 13 bases between the germline ends. The V gene's germline CDR1 is SGHDN and CDR2 FVKESK. The CDR3 has 18 residues. CDR3: CASSQVYGGYSGANVLTF. The CDR3 DNA reads as TGTGCCAGCAGCCAAGTGTACGGGGGATACTCTGGGGCCAACGTCCTGACTTTC.

J is TRBJ1-1 and V is TRBV30; D uncertain. The V end lost 0 bases, the J end lost 1 base, and 6 bases lay between the germline ends. The CDR3 extends over 13 amino acids. Germline V lookup: CDR1 GTSNPN, CDR2 SVGIG (reference sequence). The DNA of the CDR3 is TGTGCCTGGAGTGTACTTGAGAACACTGAAGCTTTCTTT. This codes for CAWSVLENTEAFF.

V gene TRBV9 combines with J gene TRBJ2-1; D is perhaps TRBD2 (5 bases). The CDR3 consists of 15 residues. Germline V gene data show CDR1 as SGDLS and CDR2 as YYNGEE. V lost 1 base, J lost 0 bases, and 8 bases lay in between. The CDR3 sequence: CASSVTGSSYNEQFF. CDR3 nucleotide sequence: TGTGCCAGCAGCGTAACGGGAAGCTCCTACAATGAGCAGTTCTTC.

The genes are TRBV2 and TRBJ1-2; D call uncertain. V was shortened by 6 bases and J by 4 bases, with 18 bases between the two germline ends. The germline V gene has CDR1 SNHLY and CDR2 FYNNEI. CDR3 size: 15 residues. The CDR3 is CASSGGSRPGYGYTF. As DNA, the CDR3 is TGTGCCAGCAGCGGCGGTTCCCGCCCTGGCTATGGCTACACCTTC.

This clone was recorded once. This sequence joins TRBV19 and TRBJ2-2; 7 bases line up with TRBD1. V trimming: 7 bases; J trimming: 0 bases; junction bases outside the gene matches: 2. The CDR3 length is 14 residues. Germline V CDR1 and CDR2: LNHDA, SQIVND (reference sequence). The CDR3 sequence: CASTGTANTGELFF. As DNA, the CDR3 is TGTGCCAGTACCGGGACAGCGAACACCGGGGAGCTGTTTTTT.

This chain uses TRBV5-1 with TRBJ1-5, with 7 bases aligning to TRBD1. The V segment lost 1 base and the J segment 0 bases; nucleotides outside the gene matches: 7. This CDR3 has 17 amino acids. From germline, CDR1 is SGHRS and CDR2 YFSETQ. CDR3 protein: CASSLTGDPYSNQPQHF. In nucleotides, the CDR3 is TGCGCCAGCAGCTTGACAGGGGACCCTTATAGCAATCAGCCCCAGCATTTT.

This clone has only a few counts. The chain uses TRBV3-1 (or the pseudogene TRBV3-2) and TRBJ1-6; TRBD1 might be the D (6 bases). Germline assignment: CDR1 LGHDT and CDR2 YNNKEL (reference sequence). The CDR3 sequence is 16 residues long. The V gene lost 0 bases and the J gene lost 7 bases, with 13 bases spanning the gap. The CDR3 sequence: CASSQDRGQGNSPLHF. As DNA, the CDR3 is TGTGCCAGCAGCCAAGATAGGGGACAAGGAAATTCACCCCTCCACTTT.

This clone is a singleton in its sample. The chain uses TRBV9 and TRBJ1-6, with D perhaps matching TRBD1 (5 bases). The CDR3 runs 17 residues. V was pared by 0 bases and J by 11 bases, with 21 bases between. The germline gives CDR1 SGDLS, CDR2 YYNGEE. The CDR3 bases are TGTGCCAGCAGCGTAGCGGGGGAGAGGACAACGGGTGCACCCCTCCACTTT. It encodes CASSVAGERTTGAPLHF. The variable domain in full, completed from reference TRBV9 and TRBJ1-6, reads DSGVTQTPKHLITATGQRVTLRCSPRSGDLSVYWYQQSLDQGLQFLIQYYNGEERAKGNILERFSAQQFPDLHSELNLSSLELGDSALYFCASSVAGERTTGAPLHFGNGTRLTVT.

This rearrangement joins TRBV4-2 to TRBJ1-1; D is ambiguous. This CDR3 has 14 residues. The ends were cut back, 6 bases at V and 4 bases at J, with 15 bases in the middle. CDR1 is LGHNA and CDR2 is YNFKEQ in the germline V gene. As DNA, the CDR3 is TGTGCCAGCAGGGAGGAAGGGTCGGGCACTGAAGCTTTCTTT. It specifies CASREEGSGTEAFF.

The chain recombines TRBV3-1 (or the pseudogene TRBV3-2) with TRBJ1-6, with no clear D. V gave up 0 bases and J gave up 7 bases, with 10 bases separating them. Germline lookup yields CDR1 LGHDT and CDR2 YNNKEL (reference sequence). The CDR3 covers 15 residues. For the CDR3, the DNA is TGTGCCAGCAGCCAAGAGACGGGGAAGAATTCACCCCTCCACTTT. Encoded protein: CASSQETGKNSPLHF.

This chain uses TRBV30 with TRBJ1-1; D might be TRBD1 (6 bases). There are 13 residues in the CDR3. The V and J ends lost 5 bases and 10 bases respectively, with 20 bases between them. Germline V gives CDR1 GTSNPN, CDR2 SVGIG (reference sequence). CDR3 region: CAWRNSGQGIAFF. The CDR3 bases are TGTGCCTGGCGAAACTCTGGGCAGGGGATAGCTTTCTTT. The whole variable domain, filled in from reference TRBV30 and TRBJ1-1, reads SQTIHQWPATLVQPVGSPLSLECTVEGTSNPNLYWYRQAAGRGLQLLFYSVGIGQISSEVPQNLSASRPQDRQFILSSKKLLLSDSGFYLCAWRNSGQGIAFFGQGTRLTVV.

V is TRBV4-2 and J is TRBJ2-2; D is ambiguous. V was cut by 4 bases and J by 4 bases, with 7 bases left in between. Germline values: CDR1 LGHNA, CDR2 YNFKEQ. The CDR3 is 13 residues long. The CDR3, as DNA: TGTGCCAGCAGCCCACTCCTCACCGGGGAGCTGTTTTTT. It codes for CASSPLLTGELFF.